The 26 T cell receptor beta chains presented below share a single source sample, sequenced in a study of vaccination and CD4 T cells after COVID-19. Sequence data for DNA of cultured CD4+ T cells were generated by the Oncomine TCR Beta short-read assay. TCRdb independently ran MiXCR on the PCR reads; one entry per CDR3 protein. The table records roughly 3,300 distinct CDR3 sequences, approximately 80% of them present only once. These TCRs' antigens remain unknown. Treatment meaning: approximately 9-day PBMC culture with coronavirus spike peptide pools or control peptides (ViraFEST assay). Sequencing was done on a sample of CD4+ T cells from blood, cultured in vitro. These receptors originate from a human donor who had recovered from COVID-19.

The rearrangement joins TRBV27 to TRBJ1-2; D ambiguous. Per the germline V gene, CDR1 is MNHEY and CDR2 is SMNVEV (reference sequence). V lost 6 bases and J 9 bases, leaving 14 bases between the germline ends. The CDR3 sequence is 12 residues long. Written as DNA, the CDR3 is TGTGCCAGCAGCTCCTCACGGTTCCGCTACACCTTC. It translates to CASSSSRFRYTF.

This chain connects TRBV20-1 to TRBJ2-3; D not resolved. The CDR3 contains 12 residues. Germline CDR1 DFQATT, CDR2 SNEGSKA (reference sequence). The V gene lost 5 bases and the J gene lost 4 bases, with 10 bases spanning the gap. The CDR3, as DNA: TGCAGTGCTCGGAGACGGTCAGATACGCAGTATTTT. Amino acid sequence: CSARRRSDTQYF.

By its share, this clonotype is hyperexpanded. The chain recombines TRBV7-8 with TRBJ2-5; unclear D gene. Trimming left V 2 bases short and J 2 bases short, with 6 bases between. CDR3 length: 13 amino acids. Looked up from germline, CDR1 is SGHVS and CDR2 is FQNEAQ. CDR3 sequence: CASSLYQQETQYF. CDR3 DNA sequence: TGTGCCAGCAGCTTATACCAGCAAGAGACCCAGTACTTC.

Concerning this clonotype: One end of the junction varies from germline; a read error may be responsible. This sequence joins TRBV10-1 and TRBJ2-2; D is possibly TRBD2 (6 bases). The CDR3 extends over 14 amino acids. From germline, CDR1 is WNHNN and CDR2 SYGVQD (reference sequence). CDR3 loop: CASSESKRPGGLFF. CDR3 nucleotides: TGCGCCAGCAGTGAGTCGAAGCGGCCCGGGGGGCTGTTTTTT.

A few counts support this clonotype. The J gene is TRBJ2-5, the V gene TRBV7-2; 10 bases fit TRBD2. Germline V gene sequence: CDR1 SGHTA, CDR2 FQGNSA. With 5 bases clipped from V and 4 bases from J, the junction kept 7 bases outside the gene matches. The CDR3 runs to 15 residues. CDR3: CASSLLAGVPETQYF. CDR3 bases: TGTGCCAGCAGCCTTCTAGCGGGGGTGCCAGAGACCCAGTACTTC.

This clonotype was detected once. The rearrangement links TRBV19 to TRBJ1-2; TRBD1 agrees at 9 bases. The CDR3 extends over 14 amino acids. Germline V lookup: CDR1 LNHDA, CDR2 SQIVND (reference sequence). V dropped 8 bases and J dropped 2; count of bases not matched to a gene: 6. CDR3 in DNA: TGTGCCAGTTTCACAGGGGGCGGAAACTATGGCTACACCTTC. Residues: CASFTGGGNYGYTF.

The V gene is TRBV19, the J gene TRBJ1-2; tentatively, D is TRBD1 (5 bases). Germline CDR1 is LNHDA and CDR2 is SQIVND (reference sequence). The V and J ends lost 5 bases and 2 bases respectively, with 9 bases between them. The CDR3 contains 13 residues. The CDR3 region has the DNA TGTGCCAGTAGTTCAGGGTGGAACTATGGCTACACCTTC. Its protein is CASSSGWNYGYTF.

In this sample, this clonotype is large. The V and J genes are TRBV6-1 and TRBJ1-3; the D gene is possibly TRBD1 (5 bases). Trimming left V 6 bases short and J 2 bases short, with 11 bases between. The germline V gene has CDR1 MNHNS and CDR2 SASEGT. The CDR3 has 14 residues. This CDR3 reads CASSEKGTGNTIYF. The CDR3 DNA is TGTGCCAGCAGCGAAAAGGGGACTGGAAACACCATATATTTT.

The rearrangement joins TRBV7-2 to TRBJ1-2; no reliable D call. Germline CDR1 and CDR2: SGHTA and FQGNSA. The CDR3 runs 15 residues. V shed 1 base and J shed 6 bases, with 15 bases lying between them. DNA of the CDR3: TGTGCCAGCAGCTTAGATCGTGGTCGGCCGAATGGCTACACCTTC. Encoded protein: CASSLDRGRPNGYTF.

The chain is built from TRBV7-2 and TRBJ1-1; D remains ambiguous. The CDR3 contains 14 residues. The ends were cut back, 5 bases at V and 3 bases at J, with 13 bases in the middle. The germline V gene encodes CDR1 SGHTA and CDR2 FQGNSA. CDR3 region: CASSLLTGYTEAFF. The CDR3 DNA sequence: TGTGCCAGCAGCCTCCTAACCGGGTACACTGAAGCTTTCTTT.

The gene calls are TRBV12-3 or TRBV12-4 and TRBJ1-5, with 7 nucleotides matching TRBD1. The CDR3 has 14 amino acids. The ends lost 4 bases at V and 8 bases at J; junction bases unmatched: 8. Written as DNA, the CDR3 is TGTGCCAGCAGTTCTGGACAGGAACGGAAGCCCCAGCATTTT. Translated: CASSSGQERKPQHF.

The chain recombines TRBV5-1 with TRBJ2-2; D not resolved. Germline V lookup: CDR1 SGHRS, CDR2 YFSETQ. This CDR3 spans 13 amino acids. V was clipped by 6 bases and J by 4 bases, with 10 bases between them. CDR3 DNA: TGCGCCAGCACCTCAAGCCTCACCGGGGAGCTGTTTTTT. Protein sequence: CASTSSLTGELFF. The full variable domain, with the rest looked up from reference TRBV5-1 and TRBJ2-2, is KAGVTQTPRYLIKTRGQQVTLSCSPISGHRSVSWYQQTPGQGLQFLFEYFSETQRNKGNFPGRFSGRQFSNSRSEMNVSTLELGDSALYLCASTSSLTGELFFGEGSRLTVL.

The J gene is TRBJ1-5, the V gene TRBV10-1, with a tentative D call TRBD1 (5 bases). CDR1 and CDR2 (germline): WNHNN, SYGVQD (reference sequence). CDR3 length equals 13 residues. V lost 5 bases and J 3 bases, leaving 8 bases between the germline ends. This CDR3 reads CASSKDINQPQHF. CDR3 in DNA: TGCGCCAGCAGTAAGGACATCAATCAGCCCCAGCATTTT.

The chain joins TRBV7-2 to TRBJ2-7; the D gene is possibly TRBD1 (6 bases). This CDR3 has 15 amino acids. Trimming removed 5 bases from V and 1 base from J, with 15 bases in between. Per the germline V gene, CDR1 is SGHTA and CDR2 is FQGNSA. CDR3 loop: CASSPWRQESYEQYF. In DNA form, the CDR3 reads TGTGCCAGCAGCCCTTGGAGACAGGAATCCTACGAGCAGTACTTC.

This clonotype came up a few times. Here the CDR3 reads CSARGGLSNQPQHF. CDR3 nucleotide sequence: TGCAGTGCTAGAGGGGGTCTTAGCAATCAGCCCCAGCATTTT. The chain employs TRBV20-1 and TRBJ1-5, with unresolved D. Per germline, CDR1 DFQATT and CDR2 SNEGSKA (reference sequence). The ends were cut back, 1 base at V and 0 bases at J, with 7 bases in the middle. CDR3 length: 14 residues.

This clonotype is deemed large (0.1 to 1%). The V and J genes are TRBV19 and TRBJ2-3, with TRBD2 identical over 10 bases. The CDR3 spans 14 residues. Germline lookup yields CDR1 LNHDA and CDR2 SQIVND (reference sequence). V dropped 8 bases and J dropped 4; count of bases not matched to a gene: 6. The CDR3 DNA reads TGTGCCAGTGGGCCGGGACTAGCGTCAGATACGCAGTATTTT. The encoded protein is CASGPGLASDTQYF.

The chain recombines TRBV6-1 with TRBJ2-2; TRBD1 matches at 8 bases. The CDR3 extends over 15 amino acids. Per the germline V gene, CDR1 is MNHNS and CDR2 is SASEGT. The V gene end was trimmed by 8 bases and the J gene end by 5 bases; junction bases not matched to a gene: 10. CDR3: CASGWTGSRTGELFF. CDR3 sequence (DNA): TGTGCCAGCGGGTGGACAGGGTCGAGGACCGGGGAGCTGTTTTTT.

The rearrangement joins TRBV6-2 or TRBV6-3 to TRBJ1-1; 9 bases are a match to TRBD1. Germline-derived CDR1 and CDR2 are MNHEY and SVGEGT. The CDR3 is 17 residues long. Germline trimming cut 6 bases from V and 2 bases from J; bases unmatched to any gene: 13. CDR3 loop: CASSKSGQGRLNTEAFF. The CDR3 nucleotides read TGTGCCAGCAGCAAGTCGGGACAGGGCCGATTAAACACTGAAGCTTTCTTT.

In this sample, this clonotype turned up a few times. The rearrangement joins TRBV3-1 to TRBJ2-2; D not certain. CDR1 is LGHDT, CDR2 YNNKEL, per germline (reference sequence). This CDR3 has 15 residues. Trimming removed 4 bases at V and 3 bases at J, with 12 bases between. This chain's CDR3 is CASSLSVGYTGELFF. In nucleotides, the CDR3 is TGTGCCAGCAGCCTGAGCGTCGGATACACCGGGGAGCTGTTTTTT.

The chain is built from TRBV20-1 and TRBJ1-5; TRBD1 matches 8 bases. Germline values: CDR1 DFQATT, CDR2 SNEGSKA (reference sequence). The CDR3 length is 15 residues. With V trimmed by 3 bases and J by 7 bases, 11 bases remained unmatched. CDR3 DNA sequence: TGCAGTGCTAGCTCAGGGACAGGCCTACAACAGCCCCAGCATTTT. Protein: CSASSGTGLQQPQHF.

This rearrangement joins TRBV2 to TRBJ1-2; 8 bases are shared with TRBD1. There are 16 residues in the CDR3. V lost 1 base and J lost 8; bases outside the gene matches: 12. Germline V gives CDR1 SNHLY, CDR2 FYNNEI. The CDR3 nucleotides read TGTGCCAGCAGTGAAGAGTCATGGACAGGGCCCCGAGGCTACACCTTC. This gives the protein CASSEESWTGPRGYTF.

The CDR3 here is CASSEAGRGGYTF. CDR3 sequence (DNA): TGTGCCAGCAGTGAAGCCGGACGCGGTGGCTACACCTTC. This rearrangement joins TRBV6-1 to TRBJ1-2; D not resolved. The V and J ends lost 0 bases and 7 bases respectively, with 9 bases between them. Germline V gene sequence: CDR1 MNHNS, CDR2 SASEGT. CDR3 size: 13 residues.

The CDR3 spells CASSPVSLSRAQYF. CDR3 DNA: TGTGCCAGCAGTCCCGTCTCCCTCAGCAGGGCGCAGTATTTT. The chain has TRBV6-1 and TRBJ2-3, with a tentative D call TRBD1 (5 bases). V lost 5 bases and J lost 10, with 19 bases in between. CDR3 length: 14 residues. Germline V CDR1 and CDR2: MNHNS, SASEGT.

This clonotype has just one count. The chain has TRBV20-1 and TRBJ1-2; 7 nucleotides agree with TRBD1. CDR1 and CDR2 (germline): DFQATT, SNEGSKA (reference sequence). This CDR3 comprises 15 residues. J was trimmed by 0 bases and V by 1 base; bases with no gene match: 5. Here the CDR3 reads CSARGQGSSNYGYTF. CDR3 coding DNA: TGCAGTGCTAGAGGACAGGGATCTTCTAACTATGGCTACACCTTC.

The gene calls are TRBV7-3 and TRBJ2-2; D gene unclear. V was shortened by 3 bases and J by 1 base, with 12 bases between the two germline ends. Germline V lookup: CDR1 SGHTA, CDR2 FQGTGA. This CDR3 comprises 16 residues. This CDR3 is CASSFNDLRNTGELFF. The CDR3 coding sequence is TGTGCCAGCAGCTTCAATGACCTGAGGAACACCGGGGAGCTGTTTTTT.

This sequence joins TRBV19 and TRBJ2-3, with 10 bases that match TRBD2. CDR3 length: 15 residues. The germline CDR1 and CDR2 sequences are LNHDA and SQIVND (reference sequence). Germline trimming cut 5 bases from V and 10 bases from J; bases unmatched to any gene: 12. CDR3 sequence reads: CASSQSGGGGVAQYF. The DNA for the CDR3 is TGTGCCAGTAGTCAGAGCGGGGGGGGCGGTGTGGCGCAGTATTTT.